What follows are 23 T cell receptor beta chains derived from one specimen sequenced in a study of blood T cell repertoires in COVID-19. Method: immunoSEQ multiplex PCR; TCRdb's copy keeps in-frame clones and lacks some. In the table there are 180,000 or so clones, around 85% of which are singletons. The specimen was peripheral blood. The origin of the receptors is a woman aged 60-75 years with acute or convalescent COVID-19.

This chain joins TRBV27 and TRBJ1-2; the D gene is possibly TRBD1 (6 bases). Germline CDR1 reads MNHEY; CDR2 reads SMNVEV (reference sequence). This CDR3 spans 13 amino acids. Trimming cost V 4 bases and J 1 base, with 7 bases left between them. The CDR3 protein is CASSSDSNYGYTF. The CDR3 DNA reads TGTGCCAGCAGTTCGGACAGTAACTATGGCTACACCTTC.

J is TRBJ2-3 and V is TRBV3-1 (or the pseudogene TRBV3-2); D is possibly TRBD2 (6 bases). Trimming pared 3 bases from V and 6 bases from J, leaving 22 bases between. From germline, CDR1 is LGHDT and CDR2 YNNKEL (reference sequence). This CDR3 has 17 residues. The CDR3, as DNA: TGTGCCAGCAGCCAGTCCCTGCGCGGGGCCCAGTCCGATACGCAGTATTTT. Translation gives CASSQSLRGAQSDTQYF.

The chain joins TRBV5-1 to TRBJ2-7; TRBD1 matches 7 bases. With 4 bases clipped from V and 0 bases from J, the junction kept 4 bases outside the gene matches. The CDR3 covers 14 residues. Per germline, CDR1 SGHRS and CDR2 YFSETQ. DNA of the CDR3: TGCGCCAGCAGCAGATGGGACAGCTCCTACGAGCAGTACTTC. Translating it yields CASSRWDSSYEQYF.

This chain uses TRBV19 with TRBJ2-2, with 11 bases identical to TRBD2. This CDR3 contains 16 residues. Losses at the gene ends were 6 bases for V and 5 bases for J; bases not matched to a gene: 8. The germline gives CDR1 LNHDA, CDR2 SQIVND (reference sequence). The CDR3 nucleotides are TGTGCCAGTAGCCCGGGGCTAGCGGGAGGTACCGGGGAGCTGTTTTTT. Residues: CASSPGLAGGTGELFF.

The CDR3, as DNA: TGTGCCAGCAGTCCCTGGACAGGGCTGGGCAATCAGCCCCAGCATTTT. Its protein product is CASSPWTGLGNQPQHF. The chain has TRBV27 and TRBJ1-5; TRBD1 matches at 8 bases. Trimming removed 5 bases from V and 2 bases from J; junction bases left unmatched: 8. The germline V gene has CDR1 MNHEY and CDR2 SMNVEV (reference sequence). There are 16 residues in the CDR3.

The V gene is TRBV25-1, the J gene TRBJ1-1; 10 bases are shared with TRBD1. J lost 11 bases, V lost 7 bases, and 10 bases had no gene match. CDR3 length: 13 residues. The germline CDR1 and CDR2 sequences are MGHDK and SYGVNS. This CDR3 is CASMLGQGLRAFF. In DNA, the CDR3 is TGTGCCAGCATGTTGGGACAGGGGCTTCGTGCTTTCTTT.

J is TRBJ2-1 and V is TRBV12-3 or TRBV12-4; a possible D gene is TRBD2 (6 bases). CDR3 length: 13 amino acids. V was trimmed by 6 bases and J by 8 bases, leaving 14 bases between them. The CDR3 sequence is CASSLEGHHEQFF. The CDR3 coding sequence is TGTGCCAGCAGCTTGGAGGGCCACCATGAGCAGTTCTTC.

The V gene is TRBV5-1, the J gene TRBJ1-1; D gene unclear. V gave up 3 bases and J gave up 1 base, with 10 bases separating them. The V gene's germline CDR1 is SGHRS and CDR2 YFSETQ. The CDR3 loop spans 14 amino acids. CDR3 sequence (DNA): TGCGCCAGCAGCTCGGCGGTGAAGAACACTGAAGCTTTCTTT. It yields the protein CASSSAVKNTEAFF.

The chain combines TRBV10-3 with TRBJ1-5; 7 bases are shared with TRBD1. The ends lost 10 bases at V and 7 bases at J; junction bases unmatched: 10. This CDR3 spans 13 amino acids. CDR1 and CDR2 from the germline V gene are ENHRY and SYGVKD. CDR3 DNA sequence: TGTGCCACTTCCGGGACAGTAAAACAGCCCCAGCATTTT. Translation: CATSGTVKQPQHF.

The J gene is TRBJ1-6, the V gene TRBV3-1 (or the pseudogene TRBV3-2); D might be TRBD1 (5 bases). V was cut by 1 base and J by 7 bases, with 11 bases left in between. Per germline, CDR1 LGHDT and CDR2 YNNKEL (reference sequence). The CDR3 length is 15 residues. The CDR3, as DNA: TGTGCCAGCAGCCAAGGGGGACTGACAAATTCACCCCTCCACTTT. It is translated as CASSQGGLTNSPLHF.

CDR3 nucleotides: TGTGCCAGCAGTTTAGCCAAGAACACTGAAGCTTTCTTT. This codes for CASSLAKNTEAFF. This chain links TRBV12-3 or TRBV12-4 with TRBJ1-1; no clear D. V was clipped by 0 bases and J by 1 base, with 3 bases between them. This CDR3 spans 13 amino acids.

The genes are TRBV3-1 (or the pseudogene TRBV3-2) and TRBJ2-2; TRBD2 matches 9 bases. The CDR3 extends over 14 amino acids. Germline V gene sequence: CDR1 LGHDT, CDR2 YNNKEL (reference sequence). The V segment lost 1 base and the J segment 6 bases; nucleotides outside the gene matches: 0. CDR3 in DNA: TGTGCCAGCAGCCAAGGGACTAGCGCCGGGGAGCTGTTTTTT. Translating gives CASSQGTSAGELFF.

J is TRBJ2-7 and V is TRBV5-5; D is perhaps TRBD2 (6 bases). V was trimmed by 6 bases and J by 4 bases, leaving 17 bases between them. Germline CDR1 reads SGHKS; CDR2 reads YYEKEE (reference sequence). This CDR3 region has 14 residues. The CDR3 DNA sequence: TGTGCCAGCACCAATCGAAGGGGAGGTTACGAGCAGTACTTC. Translated: CASTNRRGGYEQYF.

The chain links TRBV5-1 to TRBJ2-2; 9 bases line up with TRBD2. The CDR3 has 18 amino acids. Germline lookup yields CDR1 SGHRS and CDR2 YFSETQ. Unmatched junction bases numbered 7, after V lost 1 base and J lost 0 bases. The CDR3 protein is CASSLSLWTSANTGELFF. The CDR3 nucleotides are TGCGCCAGCAGCTTGAGCCTTTGGACTAGCGCGAACACCGGGGAGCTGTTTTTT.

The chain employs TRBV7-3 and TRBJ2-1; 8 nucleotides align to TRBD2. V lost 4 bases to trimming and J lost 5 bases; unmatched junction nucleotides: 4. The CDR3 extends over 14 amino acids. Germline CDR1 is SGHTA and CDR2 is FQGTGA. As DNA, the CDR3 is TGTGCCAGCAGCTCGGGACTAGTTAACAATGAGCAGTTCTTC. This encodes CASSSGLVNNEQFF.

V is TRBV27 and J is TRBJ2-3; TRBD2 aligns across 10 bases. V lost 5 bases and J lost 3; bases outside the gene matches: 11. The germline V gene has CDR1 MNHEY and CDR2 SMNVEV (reference sequence). This CDR3 has 17 amino acids. CDR3 nucleotide sequence: TGTGCCAGCAGTCTCGGACTGGTAGCGGGAGGTACAGATACGCAGTATTTT. This codes for CASSLGLVAGGTDTQYF.

In DNA form, the CDR3 reads TGTGCCAGAGGACAGGGCCTTGGAAACACCATATATTTT. It codes for CARGQGLGNTIYF. J is TRBJ1-3 and V is TRBV2, with TRBD1 matching 8 bases. V was pared by 9 bases and J by 3 bases, with 4 bases of the junction left unmatched. Germline assignment: CDR1 SNHLY and CDR2 FYNNEI. This CDR3 contains 13 residues.

This clone has just one count. The rearrangement links TRBV12-5 to TRBJ2-1, with unresolved D. There are 11 residues in the CDR3. Looked up from germline, CDR1 is LGHNT and CDR2 is FRNRAP. The V and J ends lost 5 bases and 9 bases respectively, with 8 bases between them. CDR3 DNA: TGTGCTAGTGGTCCAGGTCTTGAGCAGTTCTTC. Amino acids: CASGPGLEQFF.

The chain is built from TRBV3-1 (or the pseudogene TRBV3-2) and TRBJ2-1; tentatively, D is TRBD2 (5 bases). The germline V and J ends were trimmed by 2 bases and 9 bases, with 14 bases remaining between them. This CDR3 contains 14 residues. Germline assignment: CDR1 LGHDT and CDR2 YNNKEL (reference sequence). As DNA, the CDR3 is TGTGCCAGCAGCCAACGAGGCGCTAGCTTTGAGCAGTTCTTC. This encodes CASSQRGASFEQFF.

This sequence joins TRBV12-5 and TRBJ1-4, with TRBD1 identical over 9 bases. The CDR3 is 16 amino acids. Germline CDR1 reads LGHNT; CDR2 reads FRNRAP. The V gene end was trimmed by 6 bases and the J gene end by 5 bases; junction bases not matched to a gene: 10. DNA for the CDR3: TGTGCTAGTGGACCTCGACAGGGGGGTCGGAATGAAAAACTGTTTTTT. Translation: CASGPRQGGRNEKLFF.

The chain links TRBV5-1 to TRBJ1-4; D is ambiguous. Germline loops: CDR1 SGHRS, CDR2 YFSETQ. The CDR3 extends over 16 amino acids. Trimming shortened V by 4 bases and J by 6 bases, and 19 bases separated the two germline ends. The CDR3 spells CASSPRNAGSDEKLFF. CDR3 in DNA: TGCGCCAGCAGCCCACGCAATGCCGGGTCGGATGAAAAACTGTTTTTT.

The chain links TRBV5-4 to TRBJ1-3; D is undetermined. Germline CDR1 is SGHNT and CDR2 is YYREEE (reference sequence). This CDR3 has 13 residues. V gave up 4 bases and J gave up 4 bases, with 9 bases separating them. CDR3: CASSPPQGNTIYF. The DNA of the CDR3 is TGTGCCAGCAGCCCTCCACAAGGAAACACCATATATTTT.

The rearrangement links TRBV24-1 to TRBJ2-3, with D possibly being TRBD2 (5 bases). The CDR3 length is 15 residues. V dropped 12 bases and J dropped 0 bases, with 18 bases sitting between them. Germline V lookup: CDR1 KGHDR, CDR2 SFDVKD. DNA of the CDR3: TGTGCCCCCACGGTCCAGAGGGCTAGCACAGATACGCAGTATTTT. It yields the protein CAPTVQRASTDTQYF.